Shown below are 9 T cell receptor beta chains from a single sample sequenced in a study of shared clonotypes between healthy human individuals. The assay was immunoSEQ multiplex PCR, and TCRdb's table has in-frame clones only and misses some. The sample has 1.4 million or so clones, around 98.5% seen once; the top ten hold 0.36%. Sequencing was performed on naive CD4+ T cells sorted from blood. Subset: CD45RA+ positively selected. All receptors derive from a man aged 30 to 39 in good health.

This clone was observed a few times. The chain combines TRBV5-4 with TRBJ2-7; D unresolved. Trimming shortened V by 3 bases and J by 3 bases, and 4 bases separated the two germline ends. Germline V gene data show CDR1 as SGHNT and CDR2 as YYREEE (reference sequence). The CDR3 is made up of 11 amino acids. The CDR3 DNA reads as TGTGCCAGCAGCTCCAACTACGAGCAGTACTTC. It encodes CASSSNYEQYF.

The J gene is TRBJ2-5, the V gene TRBV5-1; D is perhaps TRBD2 (5 bases). The germline V and J ends were trimmed by 10 bases and 5 bases, with 18 bases remaining between them. The CDR3 is 13 residues long. Germline V gene data show CDR1 as SGHRS and CDR2 as YFSETQ. The chain's CDR3 is CASFAEVIETQYF. CDR3 bases: TGCGCCTCATTCGCGGAGGTCATTGAGACCCAGTACTTC.

The chain carries TRBV5-4 and TRBJ1-3; D is ambiguous. CDR1 and CDR2 from the germline V gene are SGHNT and YYREEE (reference sequence). Trimming pared 0 bases from V and 0 bases from J, leaving 4 bases between. The CDR3 extends over 14 amino acids. CDR3 sequence reads: CASSLEISGNTIYF. CDR3 nucleotide sequence: TGTGCCAGCAGCTTGGAAATCTCTGGAAACACCATATATTTT. The full variable domain, in which reference TRBV5-4 and TRBJ1-3 provide the parts outside the CDR3, is ETGVTQSPTHLIKTRGQQVTLRCSSQSGHNTVSWYQQALGQGPQFIFQYYREEENGRGNFPPRFSGLQFPNYSSELNVNALELDDSALYLCASSLEISGNTIYFGEGSWLTVV.

Concerning this clone: The sample has other DNA sequences that encode this CDR3 too. The J gene is TRBJ1-4, the V gene TRBV18; tentatively, D is TRBD1 (5 bases). Germline assignment: CDR1 KGHSH and CDR2 LQKENI. V lost 0 bases and J lost 3, with 8 bases in between. This CDR3 is built from 15 residues. The CDR3 sequence is CASSPPWGANEKLFF. The CDR3 nucleotides are TGTGCCAGCTCACCACCGTGGGGGGCTAATGAAAAACTGTTTTTT.

The V gene is TRBV6-6, the J gene TRBJ2-7, with D perhaps assigned TRBD1 or TRBD2 (5 bases each). Germline lookup yields CDR1 MNHNY and CDR2 SVGAGI (reference sequence). Trimming stripped 2 bases from V and 3 bases from J, with 17 bases between. This CDR3 region has 16 residues. CDR3 nucleotides: TGTGCCAGCAGTTACGGACACCCGGGACGTCGCTACGAGCAGTACTTC. Translation: CASSYGHPGRRYEQYF.

The gene calls are TRBV18 and TRBJ2-1, with 15 bases matching TRBD2. Germline assignment: CDR1 KGHSH and CDR2 LQKENI. J lost 4 bases, V lost 3 bases, and 4 bases had no gene match. This CDR3 is built from 17 residues. The CDR3 protein is CASSPGLAGGFYNEQFF. In DNA, the CDR3 is TGTGCCAGCTCACCCGGACTAGCGGGAGGGTTTTACAATGAGCAGTTCTTC. The variable domain in full, with the rest retrieved from reference TRBV18 and TRBJ2-1, is NAGVMQNPRHLVRRRGQEARLRCSPMKGHSHVYWYRQLPEEGLKFMVYLQKENIIDESGMPKERFSAEFPKEGPSILRIQQVVRGDSAAYFCASSPGLAGGFYNEQFFGPGTRLTVL.

The chain uses TRBV18 and TRBJ2-7, with D uncertain. V lost 9 bases to trimming and J lost 5 bases, with 14 bases between them. The CDR3 runs 12 residues. Germline V gene lookup returns CDR1 KGHSH and CDR2 LQKENI. CDR3 DNA sequence: TGTGCCAGTGCGAACTTTATCGACGAGCAGTACTTC. This translates into CASANFIDEQYF.

The V call is TRBV2, the J call TRBJ1-3; tentatively, D is TRBD1 (5 bases). The CDR3 contains 14 residues. Deletions cut 4 bases from V and 0 bases from J, with 7 bases between. Germline V CDR1 and CDR2: SNHLY, FYNNEI. The CDR3 DNA reads as TGTGCCAGCAGTGTAGGGACCTCTGGAAACACCATATATTTT. Translation gives CASSVGTSGNTIYF.

This chain links TRBV19 with TRBJ2-7; D not resolved. This CDR3 is 14 amino acids long. Germline loops: CDR1 LNHDA, CDR2 SQIVND (reference sequence). The V end lost 3 bases, the J end lost 2 bases, and 11 bases lay between the germline ends. The CDR3 reads CASSIIGETYEQYF. The CDR3 coding sequence is TGTGCCAGTAGTATTATCGGCGAAACCTACGAGCAGTACTTC. Full variable domain (rest looked up from reference TRBV19 and TRBJ2-7): DGGITQSPKYLFRKEGQNVTLSCEQNLNHDAMYWYRQDPGQGLRLIYYSQIVNDFQKGDIAEGYSVSREKKESFPLTVTSAQKNPTAFYLCASSIIGETYEQYFGPGTRLTVT.